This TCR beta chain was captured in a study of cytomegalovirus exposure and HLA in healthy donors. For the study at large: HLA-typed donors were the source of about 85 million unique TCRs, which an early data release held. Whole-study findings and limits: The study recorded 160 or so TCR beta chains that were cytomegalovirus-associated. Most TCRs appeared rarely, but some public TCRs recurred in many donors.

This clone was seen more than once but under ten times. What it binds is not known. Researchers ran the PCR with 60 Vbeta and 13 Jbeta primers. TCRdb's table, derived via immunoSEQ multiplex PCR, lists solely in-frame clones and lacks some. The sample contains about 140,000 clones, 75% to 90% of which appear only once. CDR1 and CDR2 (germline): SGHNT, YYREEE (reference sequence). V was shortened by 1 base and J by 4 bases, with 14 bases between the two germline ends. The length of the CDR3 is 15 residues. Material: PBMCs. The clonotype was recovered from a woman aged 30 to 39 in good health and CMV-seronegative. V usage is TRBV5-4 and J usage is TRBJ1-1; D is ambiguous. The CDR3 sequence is CASSLPLGGVTEAFF. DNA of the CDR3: TGTGCCAGCAGCTTGCCCTTGGGCGGGGTCACTGAAGCTTTCTTT.